This T cell receptor (beta chain) comes out of a study of T-cell memory formation after mild COVID-19. This CDR3 has 15 amino acids. Germline CDR1 and CDR2: SEHNR and FQNEAQ (reference sequence). V lost 0 bases and J lost 2, with 10 bases in between. TCRdb itself ran the 5' RACE reads through MiXCR, one entry per CDR3 protein. Altogether about 560,000 distinct CDR3 sequences are present, roughly 20% being singletons, with the ten largest covering approximately 8.4%. This clonotype was obtained from an adult woman who had mild COVID-19 (a few samples of this study predate the infection). Cell type and time point are not known. This chain uses TRBV7-9 with TRBJ1-2; TRBD1 is a possible D gene (5 bases). Source material: PBMCs or a T cell subset sorted from them (not recorded which). DNA of the CDR3: TGTGCCAGCAGCTTAGCGCGGGACCCAAACTATGGCTACACCTTC. It translates to CASSLARDPNYGYTF. Using reference TRBV7-9 and TRBJ1-2 for the parts outside the CDR3, the full variable domain is DTGVSQNPRHKITKRGQNVTFRCDPISEHNRLYWYRQTLGQGPEFLTYFQNEAQLEKSRLLSDRFSAERPKGSFSTLEIQRTEQGDSAMYLCASSLARDPNYGYTFGSGTRLTVV.